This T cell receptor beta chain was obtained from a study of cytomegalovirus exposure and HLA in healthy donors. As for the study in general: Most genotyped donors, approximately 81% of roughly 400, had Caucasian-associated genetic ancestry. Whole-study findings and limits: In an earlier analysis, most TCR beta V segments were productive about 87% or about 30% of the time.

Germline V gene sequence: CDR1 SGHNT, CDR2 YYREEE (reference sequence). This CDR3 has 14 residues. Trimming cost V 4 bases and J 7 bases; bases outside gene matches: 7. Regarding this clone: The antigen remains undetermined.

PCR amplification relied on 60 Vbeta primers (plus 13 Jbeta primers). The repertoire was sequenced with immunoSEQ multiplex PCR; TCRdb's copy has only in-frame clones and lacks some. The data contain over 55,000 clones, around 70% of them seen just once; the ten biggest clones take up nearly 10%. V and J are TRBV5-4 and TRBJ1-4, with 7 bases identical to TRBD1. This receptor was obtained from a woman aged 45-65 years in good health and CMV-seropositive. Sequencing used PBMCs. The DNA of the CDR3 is TGTGCCAGCAGCCTGGACAGGATGACTGAAAAACTGTTTTTT. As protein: CASSLDRMTEKLFF. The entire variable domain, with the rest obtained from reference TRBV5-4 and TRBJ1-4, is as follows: ETGVTQSPTHLIKTRGQQVTLRCSSQSGHNTVSWYQQALGQGPQFIFQYYREEENGRGNFPPRFSGLQFPNYSSELNVNALELDDSALYLCASSLDRMTEKLFFGSGTQLSVL.